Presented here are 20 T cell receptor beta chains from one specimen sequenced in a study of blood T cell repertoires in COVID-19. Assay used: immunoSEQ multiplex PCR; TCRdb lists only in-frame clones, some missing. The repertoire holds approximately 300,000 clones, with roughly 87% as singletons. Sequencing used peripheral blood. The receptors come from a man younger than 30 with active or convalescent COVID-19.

CDR3 in DNA: TGTGCCATCAGGGGCAGCACTAATGAAAAACTGTTTTTT. This translates into CAIRGSTNEKLFF. The rearrangement joins TRBV10-3 to TRBJ1-4; D uncertain. The CDR3 is 13 amino acids. Trimming removed 6 bases from V and 2 bases from J, with 7 bases in between. Germline CDR1 reads ENHRY; CDR2 reads SYGVKD.

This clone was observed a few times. This CDR3 reads CASSPPRGTSGRLYEQYF. The CDR3 DNA reads as TGTGCCAGCTCACCACCCAGGGGGACTAGCGGGAGGTTATACGAGCAGTACTTC. The chain combines TRBV18 with TRBJ2-7; 15 positions match TRBD2. CDR3 length: 18 residues. V was clipped by 0 bases and J by 4 bases; unmatched bases: 7. Looked up from germline, CDR1 is KGHSH and CDR2 is LQKENI.

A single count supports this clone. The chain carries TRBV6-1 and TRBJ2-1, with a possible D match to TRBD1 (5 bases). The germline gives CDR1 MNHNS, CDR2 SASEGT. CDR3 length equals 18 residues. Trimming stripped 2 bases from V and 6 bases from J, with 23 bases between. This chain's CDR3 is CASSERPPQVSGGNEQFF. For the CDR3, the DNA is TGTGCCAGCAGTGAACGGCCCCCACAGGTTTCAGGTGGCAATGAGCAGTTCTTC.

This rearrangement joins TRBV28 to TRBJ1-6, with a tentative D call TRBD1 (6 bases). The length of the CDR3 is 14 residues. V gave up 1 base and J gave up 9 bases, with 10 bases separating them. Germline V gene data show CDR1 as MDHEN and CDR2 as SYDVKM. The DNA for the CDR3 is TGTGCCAGCAGTTTATTTCGGACAGCTTCACCCCTCCACTTT. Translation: CASSLFRTASPLHF.

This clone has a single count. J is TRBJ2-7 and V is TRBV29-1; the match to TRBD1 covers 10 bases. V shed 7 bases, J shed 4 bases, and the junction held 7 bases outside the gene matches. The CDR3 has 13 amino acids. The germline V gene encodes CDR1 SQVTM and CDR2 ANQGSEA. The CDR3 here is CSALTDRGYEQYF. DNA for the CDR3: TGCAGCGCACTAACGGACAGGGGGTACGAGCAGTACTTC.

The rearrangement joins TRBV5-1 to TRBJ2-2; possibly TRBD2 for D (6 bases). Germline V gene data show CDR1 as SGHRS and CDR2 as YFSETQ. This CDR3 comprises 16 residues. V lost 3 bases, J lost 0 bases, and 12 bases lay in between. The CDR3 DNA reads TGCGCCAGCAGCTGGGGACTTCCCGCGAACACCGGGGAGCTGTTTTTT. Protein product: CASSWGLPANTGELFF. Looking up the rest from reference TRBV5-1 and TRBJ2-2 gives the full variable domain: KAGVTQTPRYLIKTRGQQVTLSCSPISGHRSVSWYQQTPGQGLQFLFEYFSETQRNKGNFPGRFSGRQFSNSRSEMNVSTLELGDSALYLCASSWGLPANTGELFFGEGSRLTVL.

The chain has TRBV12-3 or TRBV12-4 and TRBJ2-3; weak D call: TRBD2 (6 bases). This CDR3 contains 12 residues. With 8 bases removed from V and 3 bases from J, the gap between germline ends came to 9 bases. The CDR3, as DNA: TGTGCCAGCGGCGGGGTAACAGATACGCAGTATTTT. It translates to CASGGVTDTQYF.

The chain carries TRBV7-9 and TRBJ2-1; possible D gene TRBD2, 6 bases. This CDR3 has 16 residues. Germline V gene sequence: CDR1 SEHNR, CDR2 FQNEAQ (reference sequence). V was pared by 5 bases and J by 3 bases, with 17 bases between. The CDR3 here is CASSPSAGLDYNEQFF. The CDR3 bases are TGTGCCAGCAGCCCATCAGCGGGCCTAGACTACAATGAGCAGTTCTTC.

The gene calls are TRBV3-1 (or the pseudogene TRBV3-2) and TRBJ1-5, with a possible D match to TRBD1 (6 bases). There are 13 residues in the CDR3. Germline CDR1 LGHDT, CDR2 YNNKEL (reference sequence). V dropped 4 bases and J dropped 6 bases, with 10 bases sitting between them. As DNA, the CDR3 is TGTGCCAGCAGCCCCTTGACAGGTCAGCCCCAGCATTTT. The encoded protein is CASSPLTGQPQHF.

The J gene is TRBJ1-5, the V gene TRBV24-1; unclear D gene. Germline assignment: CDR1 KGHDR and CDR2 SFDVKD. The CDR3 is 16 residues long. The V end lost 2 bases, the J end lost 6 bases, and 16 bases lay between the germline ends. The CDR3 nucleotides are TGTGCCACCAGTGATTCCTCCGAGGGCCCCACTCAGCCCCAGCATTTT. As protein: CATSDSSEGPTQPQHF.

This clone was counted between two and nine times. CDR3 sequence reads: CATSGQGATETQYF. CDR3 nucleotide sequence: TGTGCCACCAGCGGACAGGGGGCGACGGAGACCCAGTACTTC. The chain links TRBV15 to TRBJ2-5; 11 bases map to TRBD1. Germline V CDR1 and CDR2: LNHNV, YYDKDF (reference sequence). The CDR3 loop spans 14 amino acids. V was pared by 5 bases and J by 5 bases, with 4 bases of the junction left unmatched.

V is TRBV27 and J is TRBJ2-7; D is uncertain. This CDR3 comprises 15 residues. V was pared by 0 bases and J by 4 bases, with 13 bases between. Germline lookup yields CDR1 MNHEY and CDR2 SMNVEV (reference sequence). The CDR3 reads CASSLSWAAEYEQYF. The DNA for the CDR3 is TGTGCCAGCAGTTTATCTTGGGCTGCTGAGTACGAGCAGTACTTC.

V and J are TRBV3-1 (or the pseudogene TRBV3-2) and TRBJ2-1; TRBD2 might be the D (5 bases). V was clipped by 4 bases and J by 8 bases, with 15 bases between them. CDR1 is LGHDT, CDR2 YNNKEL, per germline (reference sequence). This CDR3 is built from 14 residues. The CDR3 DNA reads TGTGCCAGCAGCCCCCCAGGACTTGCCGATGAGCAGTTCTTC. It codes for CASSPPGLADEQFF.

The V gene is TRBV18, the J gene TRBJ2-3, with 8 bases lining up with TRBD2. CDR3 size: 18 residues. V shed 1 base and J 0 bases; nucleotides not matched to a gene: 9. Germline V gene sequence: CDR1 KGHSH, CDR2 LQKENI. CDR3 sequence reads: CASSPLSGREFSTDTQYF. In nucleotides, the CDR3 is TGTGCCAGCTCACCACTCAGCGGGAGAGAGTTCAGCACAGATACGCAGTATTTT. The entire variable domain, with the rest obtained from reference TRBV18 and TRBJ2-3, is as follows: NAGVMQNPRHLVRRRGQEARLRCSPMKGHSHVYWYRQLPEEGLKFMVYLQKENIIDESGMPKERFSAEFPKEGPSILRIQQVVRGDSAAYFCASSPLSGREFSTDTQYFGPGTRLTVL.

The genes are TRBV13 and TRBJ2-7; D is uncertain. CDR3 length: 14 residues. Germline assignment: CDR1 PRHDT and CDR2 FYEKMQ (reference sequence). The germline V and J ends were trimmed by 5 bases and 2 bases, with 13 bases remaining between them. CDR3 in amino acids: CASSPTWSPYEQYF. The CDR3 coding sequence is TGTGCCAGCAGCCCTACATGGAGTCCCTACGAGCAGTACTTC.

This chain's CDR3 is CASSVEPGTGELFF. The CDR3, as DNA: TGTGCCAGCAGCGTAGAACCAGGGACCGGGGAGCTGTTTTTT. The chain combines TRBV9 with TRBJ2-2, with D tentatively TRBD1 (5 bases). V lost 0 bases and J 5 bases, leaving 8 bases between the germline ends. The CDR3 sequence is 14 residues long. Germline CDR1 and CDR2: SGDLS and YYNGEE.

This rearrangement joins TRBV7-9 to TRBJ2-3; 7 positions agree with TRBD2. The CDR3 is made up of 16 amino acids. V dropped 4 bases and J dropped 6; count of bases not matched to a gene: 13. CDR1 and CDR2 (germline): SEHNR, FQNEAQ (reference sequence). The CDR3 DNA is TGTGCCAGCAGCTCCAATCCCGGACTAGTTGTCGATACGCAGTATTTT. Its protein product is CASSSNPGLVVDTQYF.

The CDR3 DNA sequence: TGTGCCAGCAGTCCCGGACAGGGCTGGTCACCCCTCCACTTT. This sequence encodes CASSPGQGWSPLHF. V and J are TRBV27 and TRBJ1-6; TRBD1 matches 8 bases. The CDR3 loop spans 14 amino acids. The V and J ends lost 5 bases and 10 bases, in that order; junction bases with no gene match: 7. Germline values: CDR1 MNHEY, CDR2 SMNVEV (reference sequence).

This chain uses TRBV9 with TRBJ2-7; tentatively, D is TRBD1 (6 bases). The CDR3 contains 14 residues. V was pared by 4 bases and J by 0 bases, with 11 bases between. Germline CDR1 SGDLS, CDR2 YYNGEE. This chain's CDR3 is CASSPWDISYEQYF. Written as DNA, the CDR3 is TGTGCCAGCAGCCCCTGGGACATCTCCTACGAGCAGTACTTC. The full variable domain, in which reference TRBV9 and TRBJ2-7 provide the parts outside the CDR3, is DSGVTQTPKHLITATGQRVTLRCSPRSGDLSVYWYQQSLDQGLQFLIQYYNGEERAKGNILERFSAQQFPDLHSELNLSSLELGDSALYFCASSPWDISYEQYFGPGTRLTVT.

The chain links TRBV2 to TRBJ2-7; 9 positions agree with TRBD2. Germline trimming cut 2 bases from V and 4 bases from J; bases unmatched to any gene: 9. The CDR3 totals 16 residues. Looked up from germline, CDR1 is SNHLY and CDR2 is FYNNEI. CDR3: CASSESSGRRRYEQYF. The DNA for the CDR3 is TGTGCCAGCAGTGAAAGTAGCGGGAGACGTAGGTACGAGCAGTACTTC.